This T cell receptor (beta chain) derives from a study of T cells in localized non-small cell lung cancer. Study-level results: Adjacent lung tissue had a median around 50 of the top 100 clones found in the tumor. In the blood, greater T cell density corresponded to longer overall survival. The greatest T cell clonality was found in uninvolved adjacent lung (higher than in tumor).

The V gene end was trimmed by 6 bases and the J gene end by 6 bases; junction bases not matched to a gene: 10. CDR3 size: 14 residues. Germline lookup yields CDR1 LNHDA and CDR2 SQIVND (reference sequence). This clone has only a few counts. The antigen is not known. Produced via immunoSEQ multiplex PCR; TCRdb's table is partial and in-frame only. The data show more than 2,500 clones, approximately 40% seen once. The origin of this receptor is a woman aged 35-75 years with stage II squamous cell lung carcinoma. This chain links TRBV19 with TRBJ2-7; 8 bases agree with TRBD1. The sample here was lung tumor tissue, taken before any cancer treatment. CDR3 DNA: TGTGCCAGTAGCCTAATCGGACAGGGATCCGAGCAGTACTTC. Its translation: CASSLIGQGSEQYF.